This entry is about one T cell receptor (beta chain). Its target is not known. This record belongs to a study of shared clonotypes between healthy human individuals. Regarding the study as a whole: Sampling included only blood; tissue repertoires likely differ. At large depth, rarefaction still showed sorted-subset sequencing to be incomplete.

The repertoire was sequenced with immunoSEQ multiplex PCR; TCRdb's copy has only in-frame clones and lacks some. The sample consists of some 2.1 million clones, around 95% of them appearing once. There are 15 residues in the CDR3. CDR1 is LNHDA, CDR2 SQIVND, per germline (reference sequence). Trimming removed 8 bases from V and 3 bases from J; junction bases left unmatched: 9. The rearrangement links TRBV19 to TRBJ2-2, with TRBD1 matching over 7 bases. The clonotype was recovered from a man aged 18 to 30 in good health. Sequencing was done on a sample of naive CD4+ T cells sorted from blood. Regarding subset: CD45RA+ positively selected. This CDR3 is CASHRLDRDTGELFF. The CDR3 DNA reads as TGTGCCAGTCACCGCCTCGACAGGGACACCGGGGAGCTGTTTTTT.